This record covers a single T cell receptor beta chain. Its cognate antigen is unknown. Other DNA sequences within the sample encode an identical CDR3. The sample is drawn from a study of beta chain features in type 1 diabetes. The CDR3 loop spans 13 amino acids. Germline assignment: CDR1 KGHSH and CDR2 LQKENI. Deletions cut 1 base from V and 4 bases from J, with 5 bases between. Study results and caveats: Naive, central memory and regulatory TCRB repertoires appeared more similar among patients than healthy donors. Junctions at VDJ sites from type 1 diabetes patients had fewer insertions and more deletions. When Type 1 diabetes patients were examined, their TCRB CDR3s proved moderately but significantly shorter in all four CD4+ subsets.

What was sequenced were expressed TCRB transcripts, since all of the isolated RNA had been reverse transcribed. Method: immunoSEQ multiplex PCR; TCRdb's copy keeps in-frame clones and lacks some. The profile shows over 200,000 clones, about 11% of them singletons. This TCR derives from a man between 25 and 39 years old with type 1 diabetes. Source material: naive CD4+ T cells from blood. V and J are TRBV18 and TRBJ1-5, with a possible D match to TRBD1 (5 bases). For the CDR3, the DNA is TGTGCCAGCTCACCACAGGGGAATCAGCCCCAGCATTTT. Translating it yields CASSPQGNQPQHF. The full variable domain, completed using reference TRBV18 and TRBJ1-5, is NAGVMQNPRHLVRRRGQEARLRCSPMKGHSHVYWYRQLPEEGLKFMVYLQKENIIDESGMPKERFSAEFPKEGPSILRIQQVVRGDSAAYFCASSPQGNQPQHFGDGTRLSIL.